Detailed here is one TCR beta chain. This clonotype has a count of ten or more. There is no known antigen for this receptor. No qualities accompany the bases; no much larger clone lies one base away. cDNA synthesis used template-switch 5'RACE with a primer carrying a 10-nucleotide random unique molecular identifier tagging each TCR transcript. Each sequencing run produced over 160 million TCR-beta sequences covering 15-18 subjects. The RNeasy kit was used for extraction of total RNA. The KAPA Real-time Library Amplification kit was used to amplify TCR-beta VDJ regions with primers for the TCR constant region and the 5'RACE anchor. Sample indexes and Illumina adaptors were added in a first PCR, and a second PCR then increased library yield. After purification with Ampure beads, the TCR product of roughly 650 bp was size-selected on a 2% E-gel SizeSelection system. Library quality was checked on a Bioanalyzer, concentration was measured with Qubit, and libraries were quantified with the Kapa Library Quantification kit before pooling. An Illumina HiSeq 2500 sequenced the libraries paired-end 2 x 150 bp. To increase sequence diversity, roughly 24-31% phiX was spiked into each library pool. In the original analysis: Quality-filtered reads were processed with the UMI-based MiGEC pipeline, and over 90% of raw TCR sequences were removed by the MiGEC pipeline during error correction. VDJ genes were aligned to IMGT germline references, and clonotypes were defined by unique CDR3 amino acid sequence plus V-J genes. Clonal expansion, Shannon diversity and CDR3 relatedness (CalcPairwiseDistances, ClusterSamples) were evaluated with VDJtools, and phylogenetic trees were built with CLCbio workbench. Clones with at least 8 unique UMIs were defined as expanded, with this threshold being based on coefficient-of-variation modelling across technical triplicates. TCRdb reworked the public reads: Q25 trimming with fastp, MiXCR clone assembly, productive beta chains retained. Identical CDR3 proteins give one entry, which carries the most common genes and DNA. Here the V and J calls rest on TCRdb's processing, not on the authors' analysis. This sample comprises 15,000 to 20,000 distinct CDR3 sequences, around 10% of them detected only once. Of the sample, roughly 29% falls within the top ten clones.

This entry comes from a study of neurological immune-mediated disorders (dated by TCRdb to about 2019). In terms of the full investigation: Peripheral blood TCR-beta repertoires from HTLV-I-associated myelopathy (HAM/TSP) patients, multiple sclerosis patients and healthy controls were compared by UMI-based sequencing. The cohort was made up of 68 subjects, consisting of around 14 HAM/TSP patients, 35 or so multiple sclerosis patients and around 20 healthy controls. The roughly 110 TCR-beta libraries included longitudinal samples, technical triplicates and paired sorted CD4+ and CD8+ T-cell subsets alongside PBMC samples. The full study reports these points: The highest TCR clonal expansion was observed in HAM/TSP patients, whereas the lowest was observed in MS patients, even when compared with healthy controls. No identical CDR3 amino acid sequences were found to be shared among expanded clones across subjects, suggesting that TCR-beta repertoires were private in all groups.

A distance of 17 bases separates the germline ends of V and J, which lose 0 bases and 0 bases respectively. From a lookup of the germline V gene (reference sequence), CDR1 and CDR2 are SEHNR and FQNEAQ. The cysteine opens and the phenylalanine closes a CDR3 of 18 amino acids. Only the CDR3 portion is preserved as DNA: 54 bases, with reading frame beginning at the first base. Blood bank volunteers in Maryland, USA served as the healthy controls. For the sorted-subset TCR libraries, the starting material was around 1 million sorted CD4+ or CD8+ T cells. Peripheral blood was subjected to Ficoll-Hypaque density gradient centrifugation to isolate PBMCs, which were then cryopreserved in liquid nitrogen. Paired sorted CD4+ and CD8+ subsets came from healthy controls, HAM/TSP patients and MS patients.

This TCR came from a woman between 50 and 59 years old in good health. The rearranged segments are TRBV7-9 and TRBJ1-1; no D segment can be confidently identified. Sequenced material: CD8+ T cells from blood. The CDR3 here reads CASSLALLEGGLNTEAFF. The base sequence is TGTGCCAGCAGCTTAGCCCTACTGGAGGGCGGCTTGAACACTGAAGCTTTCTTT.